This TCR beta chain was retrieved from a study of CD8 T cells in ankylosing spondylitis. This clonotype was seen repeatedly, ten times or more. Its antigen is undetermined. Whole-study results and caveats: Fewer than 10 highly homologous variants formed a TCR beta motif that appeared characteristic of ankylosing spondylitis blood.

TCRdb re-analysed the 5' RACE reads in MiXCR, keeping a single row per CDR3 protein. The sample has 500,000 to 550,000 distinct CDR3 sequences; 12% are singletons. The sample taken for sequencing was blood, either unsorted or a sorted T cell fraction (not recorded which). This receptor was identified in a male donor with ankylosing spondylitis.

The CDR3 DNA is TGCGCCAGCAGAGTGACAGAGTCGAGCTCCTACGAGCAGTACTTC. Its protein product is CASRVTESSSYEQYF. This chain uses TRBV5-1 with TRBJ2-7; TRBD1 is a possible D gene (5 bases). V was cut by 5 bases and J by 0 bases, with 15 bases left in between. The germline V gene encodes CDR1 SGHRS and CDR2 YFSETQ. The CDR3 runs 15 residues.